These 5 T cell receptor beta chains originate from one sample sequenced in a study of control samples from healthy donors and cancer patients. Some clones are missing from TCRdb's copy, which holds only in-frame ones; the method was immunoSEQ multiplex PCR. Among around 230,000 clones listed, roughly 94% were seen once. Sample: blood. The source of these receptors is a man aged 50-60 years in good health.

J is TRBJ2-5 and V is TRBV6-2 or TRBV6-3, with 10 bases identical to TRBD2. V shed 0 bases, J shed 5 bases, and the junction held 9 bases outside the gene matches. Looked up from germline, CDR1 is MNHEY and CDR2 is SVGEGT. The length of the CDR3 is 17 residues. CDR3 sequence reads: CASSYSIRTSGGETQYF. Written as DNA, the CDR3 is TGTGCCAGCAGTTACTCGATCCGGACTAGCGGCGGGGAGACCCAGTACTTC.

V gene TRBV4-1 combines with J gene TRBJ2-3, with TRBD2 identical over 8 bases. Germline CDR1 MGHRA, CDR2 YSYEKL. V shed 1 base and J 3 bases; nucleotides not matched to a gene: 6. This CDR3 has 16 residues. The DNA of the CDR3 is TGCGCCAGCAGCCAAGGGGCCAGCGGGGGAACAGATACGCAGTATTTT. This translates into CASSQGASGGTDTQYF.

The CDR3 nucleotides read TGTGCCAGCAGTTCCTTAGTGCTCCGAGGGAATCAGCCCCAGCATTTT. It encodes CASSSLVLRGNQPQHF. The chain links TRBV6-2 or TRBV6-3 to TRBJ1-5; no clear D. The CDR3 has 16 amino acids. V lost 4 bases and J 4 bases, leaving 17 bases between the germline ends. The germline V gene has CDR1 MNHEY and CDR2 SVGEGT.

This sequence joins TRBV6-5 and TRBJ1-3; 7 bases map to TRBD1. Germline V CDR1 and CDR2: MNHEY, SVGAGI. The CDR3 is made up of 14 amino acids. V was clipped by 6 bases and J by 1 base; unmatched bases: 3. The CDR3 spells CASRRQGSGNTIYF. For the CDR3, the DNA is TGTGCCAGCAGGCGACAGGGTTCTGGAAACACCATATATTTT.

The chain recombines TRBV6-5 with TRBJ2-3; D may be TRBD1 (5 bases). Germline loops: CDR1 MNHEY, CDR2 SVGAGI. The CDR3 spans 15 residues. Trimming removed 4 bases at V and 1 base at J, with 12 bases between. The CDR3 DNA reads as TGTGCCAGCAGTTTCCGACAGACTCGCACAGATACGCAGTATTTT. As protein: CASSFRQTRTDTQYF.